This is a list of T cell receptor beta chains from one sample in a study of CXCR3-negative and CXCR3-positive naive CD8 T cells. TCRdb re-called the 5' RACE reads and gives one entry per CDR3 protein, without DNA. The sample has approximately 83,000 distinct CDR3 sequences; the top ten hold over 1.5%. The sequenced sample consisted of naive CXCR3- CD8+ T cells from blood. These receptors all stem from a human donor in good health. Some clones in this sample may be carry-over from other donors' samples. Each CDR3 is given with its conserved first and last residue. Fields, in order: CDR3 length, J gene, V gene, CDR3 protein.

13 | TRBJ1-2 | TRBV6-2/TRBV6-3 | CASTQEEYYGYTF
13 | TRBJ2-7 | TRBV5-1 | CASSHSRSDEQYF
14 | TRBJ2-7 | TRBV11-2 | CASRPLDPYNEQYF
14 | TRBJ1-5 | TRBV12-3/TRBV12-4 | CASSLRDSDQPQHF
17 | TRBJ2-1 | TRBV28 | CASRVPLGTSGFNEQFF
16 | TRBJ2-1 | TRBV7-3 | CASSLGLSGSFGEQFF
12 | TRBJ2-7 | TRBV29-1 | CSVILSSYEQYF
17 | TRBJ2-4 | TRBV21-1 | CASRRKTGLVAKNIQYF
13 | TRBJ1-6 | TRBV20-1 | CSATGELESPLHF
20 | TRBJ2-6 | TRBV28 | CASSSPTLGLALSGANVLTF
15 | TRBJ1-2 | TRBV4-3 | CASSQDEAVSDGYTF
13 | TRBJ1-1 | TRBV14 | CASSPAGVTEAFF
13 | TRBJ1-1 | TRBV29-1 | CSVVGTGGTEAFF
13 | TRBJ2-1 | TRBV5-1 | CASSYGPPNEQFF
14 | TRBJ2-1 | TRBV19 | CASSIAGAANEQFF
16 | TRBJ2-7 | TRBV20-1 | CSAGPPSGTGTYEQYF
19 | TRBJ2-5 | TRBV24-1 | CATSDSQIWTAGPQETQYF
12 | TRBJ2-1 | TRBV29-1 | CSVERGHNEQFF
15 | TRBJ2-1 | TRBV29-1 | CSVEDERGGYNEQFF
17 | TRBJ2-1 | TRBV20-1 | CSAERTSGSLTYNEQFF
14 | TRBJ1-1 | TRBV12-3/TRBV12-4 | CASSRDTGNTEAFF
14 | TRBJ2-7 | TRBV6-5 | CASSYLGAGDEQYF
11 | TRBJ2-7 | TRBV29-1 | CSVEDLHEQYF
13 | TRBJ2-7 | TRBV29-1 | CSVVRESSYEQYF
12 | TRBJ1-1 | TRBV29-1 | CSVADMEIEAFF
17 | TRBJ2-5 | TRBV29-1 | CSVEGVVDRARGETQYF
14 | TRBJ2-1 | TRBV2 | CASIGRGPQHEQFF
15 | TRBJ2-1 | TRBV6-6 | CASSPPGLAYNEQFF
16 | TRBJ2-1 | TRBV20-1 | CSAAGGLGTGYNEQFF
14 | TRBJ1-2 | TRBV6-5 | CASSSDSTNYGYTF
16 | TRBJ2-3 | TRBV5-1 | CASSLQSRGVQYTQYF
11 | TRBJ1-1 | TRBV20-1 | CSAPLWTEAFF
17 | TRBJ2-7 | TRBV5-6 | CASSFGAGGRPDYEQYF
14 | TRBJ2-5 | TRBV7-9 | CASNTGQLQETQYF